This T cell receptor (beta chain) was identified during a study of blood T cell repertoires in COVID-19. Background on the study: Material from acute and convalescent COVID-19 was sourced from the United States, Italy and Spain.

The CDR3 consists of 12 residues. The ends were cut back, 1 base at V and 6 bases at J, with 8 bases in the middle. Per germline, CDR1 SGHDT and CDR2 YYEEEE. Data came from immunoSEQ multiplex PCR; TCRdb stores just in-frame clones and leaves some out. The sample yields around 250,000 clones, about 88% seen once. Participants spanned ages about 18 to 90 years and resided in about two dozen US areas. Cohorts were based on clinical histories the participants reported. This sequence originates from a woman aged 50 to 60 who had recovered from COVID-19. The chain uses TRBV5-6 and TRBJ2-7, with a weak D call TRBD2 (6 bases). Sequencing used PBMCs or T cells enriched from blood (not recorded which). The CDR3 nucleotides are TGTGCCAGCAGCTTGCCCGGGGGCGAGCAGTACTTC. Translating gives CASSLPGGEQYF.